The 32 T cell receptor beta chains given below trace back to one sample, sequenced in a study of T cells in Graves' hyperthyroidism and ophthalmopathy. Using RNA transcripts as the source, TCR beta CDR3 regions were amplified. The HTBI primer set served for first-round RT-PCR of the TCR CDR3. TCRdb itself ran the multiplex PCR reads through MiXCR, one entry per CDR3 protein. Of about 380,000 distinct CDR3 sequences listed, approximately 13% are singletons. The sequencing sample was made of blood. The receptors here all came from a young man with Graves' hyperthyroidism that later progressed to Graves' ophthalmopathy.

This clonotype occurred many times. V and J are TRBV7-2 and TRBJ1-1; D remains unclear. The CDR3 loop spans 15 amino acids. CDR1 SGHTA and CDR2 FQGNSA come from the germline V gene. V was trimmed by 2 bases and J by 0 bases, leaving 10 bases between them. In DNA, the CDR3 is TGTGCCAGCAGCTTAAGGGTCTCGGTGAACACTGAAGCTTTCTTT. Its protein product is CASSLRVSVNTEAFF.

This clonotype was counted ten times or more. One end of the junction fails to match germline, which may point to a read error. This chain links TRBV28 with TRBJ1-5, with a tentative D call TRBD1 (6 bases). CDR3 length: 15 residues. CDR1 and CDR2 (germline): MDHEN, SYDVKM. For the CDR3, the DNA is TGTGCCAGCAGATTATCAGACAGGTTCAATCAGCCCCAGCATTTT. As protein: CASRLSDRFNQPQHF.

The rearrangement links TRBV7-2 to TRBJ2-1; 7 nucleotides agree with TRBD2. The J segment lost 9 bases and the V segment lost 2 bases, leaving 7 bases of the junction unmatched. The germline V gene encodes CDR1 SGHTA and CDR2 FQGNSA. This CDR3 is 14 amino acids long. Here the CDR3 reads CASSLRRSGVEQFF. DNA for the CDR3: TGTGCCAGCAGCTTAAGGAGAAGCGGGGTTGAGCAGTTCTTC.

J is TRBJ2-5 and V is TRBV7-9; 10 bases match TRBD1. Trimming took 6 bases from V and 5 from J; bases not matched to a gene: 12. Germline V gene data show CDR1 as SEHNR and CDR2 as FQNEAQ (reference sequence). The CDR3 consists of 16 residues. The CDR3 nucleotides read TGTGCCAGCAGTTCTGACAGGGGGCCTGATCGGGAGACCCAGTACTTC. As protein: CASSSDRGPDRETQYF.

This clonotype was picked up many times. The chain links TRBV7-8 to TRBJ1-2, with 7 bases that match TRBD1. This CDR3 comprises 15 residues. J lost 7 bases, V lost 1 base, and 9 bases had no gene match. The germline CDR1 and CDR2 sequences are SGHVS and FQNEAQ. CDR3 in amino acids: CASSLENRGIAGYTF. CDR3 sequence (DNA): TGTGCCAGCAGCTTAGAAAACAGGGGAATCGCTGGCTACACCTTC.

This clonotype was recorded many times. The chain is built from TRBV11-2 and TRBJ2-7; D is possibly TRBD2 (5 bases). The CDR3 is 13 amino acids. Germline CDR1 and CDR2: SGHAT and FQNNGV. Deletions cut 2 bases from V and 9 bases from J, with 14 bases between. In DNA, the CDR3 is TGTGCCAGCAGCTTAAGTGGTTTTCGGGGGCAGTACTTC. It encodes CASSLSGFRGQYF.

This chain uses TRBV20-1 with TRBJ1-2; 8 positions agree with TRBD1. J lost 0 bases, V lost 3 bases, and 3 bases had no gene match. This CDR3 spans 14 amino acids. Germline V gene sequence: CDR1 DFQATT, CDR2 SNEGSKA (reference sequence). This CDR3 is CSAREGQANYGYTF. CDR3 coding DNA: TGCAGTGCTAGGGAGGGACAGGCTAACTATGGCTACACCTTC.

This clonotype was recorded many times. The gene calls are TRBV18 and TRBJ1-1; the D is unclear. CDR1 is KGHSH and CDR2 is LQKENI in the germline V gene. This CDR3 contains 11 residues. Trimming removed 5 bases at V and 6 bases at J, with 7 bases between. CDR3 amino acids: CASSGVPEAFF. In DNA, the CDR3 is TGTGCCAGCTCAGGCGTCCCTGAAGCTTTCTTT.

Ten or more counts support this clonotype. The chain links TRBV28 to TRBJ2-3, with D perhaps TRBD2 (6 bases). The CDR3 contains 15 residues. With 7 bases removed from V and 1 base from J, the gap between germline ends came to 15 bases. Per germline, CDR1 MDHEN and CDR2 SYDVKM. The CDR3 coding sequence is TGTGCCAGCATTGTCGGAGGCGGGGGCACAGATACGCAGTATTTT. Amino acids: CASIVGGGGTDTQYF.

This clonotype was observed at least ten times. The chain employs TRBV28 and TRBJ1-4; D possibly corresponds to TRBD1 (5 bases). Trimming took 6 bases from V and 6 from J, leaving 11 bases between them. CDR3 length: 13 amino acids. Germline values: CDR1 MDHEN, CDR2 SYDVKM. The CDR3 spells CASREGRYEKLFF. The CDR3, as DNA: TGTGCCAGCAGGGAGGGGAGGTATGAAAAACTGTTTTTT.

This clonotype was counted between two and nine times. V gene TRBV9 combines with J gene TRBJ1-1, with 7 bases that match TRBD1. CDR3 length: 17 amino acids. CDR1 SGDLS and CDR2 YYNGEE come from the germline V gene. Trimming took 2 bases from V and 0 from J; bases not matched to a gene: 10. The CDR3 sequence: CASSVTGDVWVNTEAFF. CDR3 bases: TGTGCCAGCAGCGTCACAGGGGACGTTTGGGTGAACACTGAAGCTTTCTTT.

The table lists this clonotype with many counts. This chain joins TRBV12-3 or TRBV12-4 and TRBJ2-3; the match to TRBD2 covers 10 bases. The CDR3 consists of 15 residues. With 7 bases clipped from V and 4 bases from J, the junction kept 8 bases outside the gene matches. DNA for the CDR3: TGTGCCAGCAAAAAAAGCGGGGGGGGAGCAGATACGCAGTATTTT. It yields the protein CASKKSGGGADTQYF.

This clonotype was recorded many times. The chain carries TRBV30 and TRBJ1-5, with D perhaps matching TRBD1 (5 bases). CDR1 and CDR2 (germline): GTSNPN, SVGIG (reference sequence). V was trimmed by 5 bases and J by 2 bases, leaving 13 bases between them. This CDR3 contains 14 residues. The CDR3 sequence is CAWDRGLGNQPQHF. Here the CDR3 DNA reads TGTGCCTGGGACAGAGGTTTGGGCAATCAGCCCCAGCATTTT. The whole variable domain, filled in from reference TRBV30 and TRBJ1-5, reads SQTIHQWPATLVQPVGSPLSLECTVEGTSNPNLYWYRQAAGRGLQLLFYSVGIGQISSEVPQNLSASRPQDRQFILSSKKLLLSDSGFYLCAWDRGLGNQPQHFGDGTRLSIL.

This CDR3 reads CASSLDAGHLGDTQYF. The CDR3 nucleotides read TGTGCCAGCAGCTTAGATGCCGGACACCTGGGGGATACGCAGTATTTT. The gene calls are TRBV13 and TRBJ2-3, with a weak D call TRBD1 (5 bases). The CDR3 sequence is 16 residues long. V lost 1 base to trimming and J lost 6 bases, with 17 bases between them. The germline V gene encodes CDR1 PRHDT and CDR2 FYEKMQ (reference sequence). The variable domain in full, completed from reference TRBV13 and TRBJ2-3, reads AAGVIQSPRHLIKEKRETATLKCYPIPRHDTVYWYQQGPGQDPQFLISFYEKMQSDKGSIPDRFSAQQFSDYHSELNMSSLELGDSALYFCASSLDAGHLGDTQYFGPGTRLTVL.

This clonotype came up many times. The chain joins TRBV11-1 to TRBJ1-2; 11 positions match TRBD1. Unmatched junction bases numbered 7, after V lost 4 bases and J lost 3 bases. CDR1 and CDR2 (germline): SGHAT, FQDESV (reference sequence). This CDR3 region has 16 residues. CDR3 residues: CASSSSGTGGDYGYTF. The DNA for the CDR3 is TGTGCCAGCAGCTCCTCCGGGACAGGGGGTGACTATGGCTACACCTTC. Full variable domain (remainder filled in from reference TRBV11-1 and TRBJ1-2): EAEVAQSPRYKITEKSQAVAFWCDPISGHATLYWYRQILGQGPELLVQFQDESVVDDSQLPKDRFSAERLKGVDSTLKIQPAELGDSAMYLCASSSSGTGGDYGYTFGSGTRLTVV.

This clonotype was recorded many times. The V and J genes are TRBV20-1 and TRBJ2-1; D might be TRBD2 (6 bases). Trimming stripped 0 bases from V and 2 bases from J, with 11 bases between. The CDR3 has 15 residues. Germline assignment: CDR1 DFQATT and CDR2 SNEGSKA (reference sequence). Written as DNA, the CDR3 is TGCAGTGCTAGAGAGGCCAGGGAGGCCTACAATGAGCAGTTCTTC. Its protein product is CSAREAREAYNEQFF.

This clonotype showed up many times. This chain links TRBV5-1 with TRBJ2-7; 8 nucleotides align to TRBD1. The CDR3 length is 16 residues. CDR1 SGHRS and CDR2 YFSETQ come from the germline V gene. Losses at the gene ends were 4 bases for V and 2 bases for J; bases not matched to a gene: 11. In DNA, the CDR3 is TGCGCCAGCAGCGGGGATACAGGGGGGCCCGCCTACGAGCAGTACTTC. It encodes CASSGDTGGPAYEQYF.

Points on this clonotype: This may stem from a read error, because a much larger clone lies one nucleotide away. The J gene is TRBJ2-1, the V gene TRBV6-5, with unresolved D. Germline CDR1 and CDR2: MNHEY and SVGAGI. This CDR3 contains 13 residues. The CDR3 DNA reads as TGTGACAGCAGTTACGGCACGGGCGGTGAGCAGTTCTTC. Translation gives CDSSYGTGGEQFF.

This clonotype came up a few times. This chain connects TRBV4-1 to TRBJ1-1; no firm D call. CDR3 length equals 13 residues. Germline loops: CDR1 MGHRA, CDR2 YSYEKL. V lost 0 bases and J 6 bases, leaving 8 bases between the germline ends. CDR3 loop: CASSQDYQSEAFF. CDR3 DNA sequence: TGCGCCAGCAGCCAAGATTACCAGTCTGAAGCTTTCTTT.

This chain joins TRBV9 and TRBJ1-4, with D maybe TRBD1 (6 bases). Trimming stripped 4 bases from V and 6 bases from J, with 16 bases between. This CDR3 region has 15 residues. CDR1 and CDR2 from the germline V gene are SGDLS and YYNGEE. CDR3 protein: CASSPGGRGHEKLFF. DNA for the CDR3: TGTGCCAGCAGCCCCGGGGGCAGGGGACATGAAAAACTGTTTTTT.

The J gene is TRBJ2-7, the V gene TRBV3-1, with D possibly being TRBD1 or TRBD2 (6 bases each). The germline gives CDR1 LGHDT, CDR2 YNNKEL (reference sequence). This CDR3 region has 17 residues. V lost 4 bases, J lost 7 bases, and 26 bases lay in between. This CDR3 reads CASSPIRGVGERSEQYF. The CDR3 coding sequence is TGTGCCAGCAGCCCCATAAGGGGGGTAGGGGAACGCTCGGAGCAGTACTTC.

Many counts were recorded for this clonotype. This chain links TRBV7-2 with TRBJ1-1; a possible D gene is TRBD1 (5 bases). The CDR3 is made up of 16 amino acids. Germline lookup yields CDR1 SGHTA and CDR2 FQGNSA. Trimming pared 1 base from V and 0 bases from J, leaving 12 bases between. CDR3 sequence (DNA): TGTGCCAGCAGCTTAGTTGGGGGGAATATGAACACTGAAGCTTTCTTT. Translated, it gives CASSLVGGNMNTEAFF.

As concerns this clonotype: The junction departs from germline at one end; a sequencing error may be responsible. The chain combines TRBV5-4 with TRBJ2-3, with 9 bases identical to TRBD1. Germline V gene sequence: CDR1 SGHNT, CDR2 YYREEE (reference sequence). The CDR3 has 16 residues. CDR3 protein: CASSLGRDRAADTQYF. In DNA form, the CDR3 reads TGCGCCAGCAGCTTGGGCCGGGACAGGGCTGCAGATACGCAGTATTTT.

There are many counts of this clonotype. The rearrangement joins TRBV11-3 to TRBJ2-5; 8 bases map to TRBD2. CDR3 length: 15 amino acids. The V segment lost 5 bases and the J segment 2 bases; nucleotides outside the gene matches: 7. Germline-derived CDR1 and CDR2 are SGHNT and YENEEA. The CDR3 DNA sequence: TGTGCCAGCAGCCCCCGGGGGGGAGTACAAGAGACCCAGTACTTC. Translated: CASSPRGGVQETQYF.

This clonotype was counted ten times or more. V is TRBV2 and J is TRBJ1-1; D is ambiguous. The CDR3 extends over 11 amino acids. Per the germline V gene, CDR1 is SNHLY and CDR2 is FYNNEI. V shed 8 bases and J shed 1 base, with 5 bases lying between them. CDR3 protein: CASPGNTEAFF. The DNA for the CDR3 is TGTGCCAGCCCGGGGAACACTGAAGCTTTCTTT.

About this clonotype itself: An end of the junction differs from the germline gene, which may be a read error. The CDR3 protein is CARSSQGYEQYF. CDR3 bases: TGTGCCCGCTCATCACAGGGCTACGAGCAGTACTTC. This chain joins TRBV18 and TRBJ2-7; D is perhaps TRBD1 (6 bases). This CDR3 has 12 residues. Per germline, CDR1 KGHSH and CDR2 LQKENI.

This clonotype was observed many times. The chain carries TRBV20-1 and TRBJ1-1; a possible D gene is TRBD1 (5 bases). This CDR3 region has 14 residues. The germline V and J ends were trimmed by 0 bases and 5 bases, with 13 bases remaining between them. Germline V gene lookup returns CDR1 DFQATT and CDR2 SNEGSKA (reference sequence). DNA of the CDR3: TGCAGTGCTAGAGAGGGGGGTCCGGGAACTGAAGCTTTCTTT. The encoded protein is CSAREGGPGTEAFF.

This clonotype was detected many times. The chain combines TRBV28 with TRBJ2-1; 11 bases fit TRBD2. This CDR3 is 16 amino acids long. CDR1 and CDR2 from the germline V gene are MDHEN and SYDVKM. V shed 5 bases, J shed 4 bases, and the junction held 7 bases outside the gene matches. DNA for the CDR3: TGTGCCAGCAGTGGGGTTAGCGGGGGGGCTTACAATGAGCAGTTCTTC. Residues: CASSGVSGGAYNEQFF.

This clonotype was observed many times. The CDR3 sequence: CASSFSGGGHSYNEQFF. CDR3 DNA sequence: TGCGCCAGCAGCTTTTCGGGCGGGGGCCACTCCTACAATGAGCAGTTCTTC. The rearrangement links TRBV5-1 to TRBJ2-1; D is perhaps TRBD2 (7 bases). The CDR3 consists of 17 residues. Trimming removed 2 bases from V and 0 bases from J, with 15 bases in between. Germline V gene data show CDR1 as SGHRS and CDR2 as YFSETQ.

The table lists this clonotype with many counts. This chain's CDR3 is CASGRGYSGNTIYF. The CDR3 region has the DNA TGTGCCAGCGGGAGGGGGTATTCTGGAAACACCATATATTTT. The gene calls are TRBV2 and TRBJ1-3, with a possible D match to TRBD1 (6 bases). Germline lookup yields CDR1 SNHLY and CDR2 FYNNEI. The CDR3 totals 14 residues. Trimming removed 8 bases at V and 1 base at J, with 12 bases between.

The J gene is TRBJ1-6, the V gene TRBV29-1; D remains unclear. V was shortened by 2 bases and J by 0 bases, with 8 bases between the two germline ends. CDR3 length: 15 amino acids. Germline V gene sequence: CDR1 SQVTM, CDR2 ANQGSEA. CDR3 DNA: TGCAGCGTTGAAATGGGAATCTCCTATAATTCACCCCTCCACTTT. This sequence encodes CSVEMGISYNSPLHF.

This clonotype was observed at least ten times. V is TRBV15 and J is TRBJ1-5; D gene unclear. V dropped 1 base and J dropped 4 bases, with 14 bases sitting between them. The germline V gene encodes CDR1 LNHNV and CDR2 YYDKDF (reference sequence). The length of the CDR3 is 16 residues. DNA for the CDR3: TGTGCCACCAGCAGAGTAAGTACAGCGAAGAATCAGCCCCAGCATTTT. The encoded protein is CATSRVSTAKNQPQHF.